Sequencing of this TCR beta chain was carried out in a study of response to subunit inactivated influenza vaccine. Details on this clonotype: Its antigen is undetermined.

Germline assignment: CDR1 SGHTA and CDR2 FQGTGA. V lost 5 bases to trimming and J lost 2 bases; unmatched junction nucleotides: 3. The CDR3 is 14 amino acids. MiXCR, applied by TCRdb to the RT-PCR reads, yields one record per CDR3 protein. The sample consists of 710,000 or so distinct CDR3 sequences, 15% to 18% of them appearing once. Regarding the study as a whole: Authors suggested few new T cells are recruited by each seasonal influenza vaccination.

The TCR comes from a man aged 45 to 65 who received an inactivated influenza vaccine. The sequenced sample was PBMCs from blood, obtained roughly 13 days after vaccination. This rearrangement joins TRBV7-3 to TRBJ2-3; TRBD2 aligns across 8 bases. The CDR3 nucleotides read TGTGCCAGCAGCAGACTAGCGTACACAGATACGCAGTATTTT. This codes for CASSRLAYTDTQYF. The full variable domain, completed using reference TRBV7-3 and TRBJ2-3, is GAGVSQTPSNKVTEKGKYVELRCDPISGHTALYWYRQSLGQGPEFLIYFQGTGAADDSGLPNDRFFAVRPEGSVSTLKIQRTERGDSAVYLCASSRLAYTDTQYFGPGTRLTVL.